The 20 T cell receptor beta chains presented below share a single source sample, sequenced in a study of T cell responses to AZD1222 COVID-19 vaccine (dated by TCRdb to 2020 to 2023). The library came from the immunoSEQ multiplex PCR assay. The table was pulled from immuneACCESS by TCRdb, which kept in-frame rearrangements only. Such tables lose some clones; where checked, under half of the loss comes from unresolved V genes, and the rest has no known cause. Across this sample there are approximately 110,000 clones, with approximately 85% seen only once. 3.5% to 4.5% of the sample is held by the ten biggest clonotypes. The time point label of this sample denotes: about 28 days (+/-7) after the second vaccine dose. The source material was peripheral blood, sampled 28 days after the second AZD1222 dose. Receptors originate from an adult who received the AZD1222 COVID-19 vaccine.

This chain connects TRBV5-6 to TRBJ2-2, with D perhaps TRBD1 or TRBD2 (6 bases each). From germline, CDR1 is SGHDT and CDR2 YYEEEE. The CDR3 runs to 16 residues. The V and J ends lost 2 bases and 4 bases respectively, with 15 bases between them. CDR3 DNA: TGTGCCAGCAGCTTAATTCCGGGGGCAGGCACCGGGGAGCTGTTTTTT. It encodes CASSLIPGAGTGELFF.

As DNA, the CDR3 is TGTGCCAGCAGCACAGGACAGGGCACAGATACGCAGTATTTT. Translating it yields CASSTGQGTDTQYF. This chain joins TRBV7-6 and TRBJ2-3; 7 bases agree with TRBD1. Trimming took 5 bases from V and 1 from J; bases not matched to a gene: 3. This CDR3 is 14 amino acids long. Looked up from germline, CDR1 is SGHVS and CDR2 is FNYEAQ. The variable domain in full, completed from reference TRBV7-6 and TRBJ2-3, reads GAGVSQSPRYKVTKRGQDVALRCDPISGHVSLYWYRQALGQGPEFLTYFNYEAQQDKSGLPNDRFSAERPEGSISTLTIQRTEQRDSAMYRCASSTGQGTDTQYFGPGTRLTVL.

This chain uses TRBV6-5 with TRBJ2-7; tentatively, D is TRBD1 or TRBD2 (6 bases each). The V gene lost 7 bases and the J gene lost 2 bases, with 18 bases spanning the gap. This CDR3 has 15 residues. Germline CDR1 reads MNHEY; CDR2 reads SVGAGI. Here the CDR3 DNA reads TGTGCCAGCATAGATGGGGGGACAAAAGCCTACGAGCAGTACTTC. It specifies CASIDGGTKAYEQYF.

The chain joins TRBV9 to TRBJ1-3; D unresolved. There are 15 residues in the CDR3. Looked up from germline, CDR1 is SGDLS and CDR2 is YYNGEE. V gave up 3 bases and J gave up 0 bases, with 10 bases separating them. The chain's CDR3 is CASSAGEGSGNTIYF. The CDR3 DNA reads TGTGCCAGCAGCGCCGGGGAGGGCTCTGGAAACACCATATATTTT.

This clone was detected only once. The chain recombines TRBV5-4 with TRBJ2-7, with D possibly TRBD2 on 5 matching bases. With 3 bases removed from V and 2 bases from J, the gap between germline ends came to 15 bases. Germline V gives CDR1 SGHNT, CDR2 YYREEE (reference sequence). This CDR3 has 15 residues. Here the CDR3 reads CASSWAGSFTYEQYF. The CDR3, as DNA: TGTGCCAGCAGCTGGGCGGGCAGCTTCACCTACGAGCAGTACTTC.

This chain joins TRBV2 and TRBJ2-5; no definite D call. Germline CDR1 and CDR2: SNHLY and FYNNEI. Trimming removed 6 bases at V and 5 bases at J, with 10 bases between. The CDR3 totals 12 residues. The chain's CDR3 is CASSPGSETQYF. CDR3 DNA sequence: TGTGCCAGCAGCCCGGGCTCGGAGACCCAGTACTTC.

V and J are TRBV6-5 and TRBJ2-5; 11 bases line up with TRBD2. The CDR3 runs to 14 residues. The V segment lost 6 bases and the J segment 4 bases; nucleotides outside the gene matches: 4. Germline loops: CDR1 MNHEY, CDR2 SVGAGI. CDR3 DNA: TGTGCCAGCAGAAATAGCGGGGGGGGAGAGACCCAGTACTTC. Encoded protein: CASRNSGGGETQYF.

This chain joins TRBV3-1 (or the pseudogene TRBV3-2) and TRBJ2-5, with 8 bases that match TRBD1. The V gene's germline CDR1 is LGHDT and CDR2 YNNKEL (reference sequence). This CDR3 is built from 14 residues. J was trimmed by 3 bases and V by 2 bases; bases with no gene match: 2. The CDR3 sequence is CASSQQQGEETQYF. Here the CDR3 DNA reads TGTGCCAGCAGCCAACAACAGGGGGAAGAGACCCAGTACTTC.

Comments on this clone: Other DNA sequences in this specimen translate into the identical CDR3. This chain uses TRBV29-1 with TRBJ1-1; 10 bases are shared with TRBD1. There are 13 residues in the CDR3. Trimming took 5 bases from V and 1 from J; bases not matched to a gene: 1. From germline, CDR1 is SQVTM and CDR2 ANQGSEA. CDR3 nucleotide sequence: TGCAGCGTTCGGACAGGGGGGAACACTGAAGCTTTCTTT. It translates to CSVRTGGNTEAFF.

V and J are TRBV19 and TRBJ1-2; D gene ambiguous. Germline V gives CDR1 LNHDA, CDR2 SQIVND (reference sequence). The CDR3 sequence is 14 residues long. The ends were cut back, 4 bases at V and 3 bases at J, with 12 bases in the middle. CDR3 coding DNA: TGTGCCAGTAGTACCGCTCAGAGGGACTATGGCTACACCTTC. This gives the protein CASSTAQRDYGYTF.

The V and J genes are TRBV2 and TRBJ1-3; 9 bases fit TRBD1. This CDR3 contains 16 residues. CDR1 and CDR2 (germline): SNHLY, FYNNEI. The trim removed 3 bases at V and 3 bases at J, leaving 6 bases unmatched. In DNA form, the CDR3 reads TGTGCCAGCAGTGAGACGACAGGGGGAAGTGGAAACACCATATATTTT. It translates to CASSETTGGSGNTIYF.

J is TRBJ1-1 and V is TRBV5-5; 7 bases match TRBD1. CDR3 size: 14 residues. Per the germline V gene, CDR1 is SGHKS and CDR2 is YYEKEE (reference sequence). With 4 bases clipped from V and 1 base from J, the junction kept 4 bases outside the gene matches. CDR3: CASSPRQGNTEAFF. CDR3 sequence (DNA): TGTGCCAGCAGCCCTCGACAGGGGAACACTGAAGCTTTCTTT. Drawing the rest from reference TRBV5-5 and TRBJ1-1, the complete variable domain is DAGVTQSPTHLIKTRGQQVTLRCSPISGHKSVSWYQQVLGQGPQFIFQYYEKEERGRGNFPDRFSARQFPNYSSELNVNALLLGDSALYLCASSPRQGNTEAFFGQGTRLTVV.

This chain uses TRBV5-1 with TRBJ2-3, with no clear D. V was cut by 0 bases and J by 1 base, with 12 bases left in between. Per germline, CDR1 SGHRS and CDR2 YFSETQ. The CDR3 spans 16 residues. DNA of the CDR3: TGCGCCAGCAGCTTGGCCAAAAGTCCCGGCACAGATACGCAGTATTTT. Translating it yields CASSLAKSPGTDTQYF.

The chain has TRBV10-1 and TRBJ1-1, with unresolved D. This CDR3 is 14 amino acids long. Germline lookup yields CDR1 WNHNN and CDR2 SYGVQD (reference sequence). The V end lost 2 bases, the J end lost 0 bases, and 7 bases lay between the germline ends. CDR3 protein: CASSEEVMNTEAFF. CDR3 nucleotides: TGCGCCAGCAGTGAGGAGGTCATGAACACTGAAGCTTTCTTT.

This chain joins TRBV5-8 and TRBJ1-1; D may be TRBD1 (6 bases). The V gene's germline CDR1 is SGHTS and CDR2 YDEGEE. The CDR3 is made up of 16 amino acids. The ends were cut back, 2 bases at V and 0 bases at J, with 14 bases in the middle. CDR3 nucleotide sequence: TGTGCCAGCAGCTTTGGGGGGGCCCACATGAACACTGAAGCTTTCTTT. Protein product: CASSFGGAHMNTEAFF. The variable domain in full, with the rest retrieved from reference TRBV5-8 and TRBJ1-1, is EAGVTQSPTHLIKTRGQQATLRCSPISGHTSVYWYQQALGLGLQFLLWYDEGEERNRGNFPPRFSGRQFPNYSSELNVNALELEDSALYLCASSFGGAHMNTEAFFGQGTRLTVV.

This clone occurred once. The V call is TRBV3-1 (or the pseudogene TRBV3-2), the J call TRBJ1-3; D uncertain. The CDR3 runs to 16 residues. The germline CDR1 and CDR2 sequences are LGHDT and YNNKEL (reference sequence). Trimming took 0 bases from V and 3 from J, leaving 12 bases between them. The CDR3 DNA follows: TGTGCCAGCAGCCAAGACTCCACGCGGGGTGGAAACACCATATATTTT. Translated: CASSQDSTRGGNTIYF.

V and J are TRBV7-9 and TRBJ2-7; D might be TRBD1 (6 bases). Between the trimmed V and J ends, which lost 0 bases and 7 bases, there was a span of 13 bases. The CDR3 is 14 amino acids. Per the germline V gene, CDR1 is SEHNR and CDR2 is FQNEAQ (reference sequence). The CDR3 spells CASSLAQGLGEQYF. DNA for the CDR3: TGTGCCAGCAGCTTAGCTCAGGGGCTTGGTGAGCAGTACTTC.

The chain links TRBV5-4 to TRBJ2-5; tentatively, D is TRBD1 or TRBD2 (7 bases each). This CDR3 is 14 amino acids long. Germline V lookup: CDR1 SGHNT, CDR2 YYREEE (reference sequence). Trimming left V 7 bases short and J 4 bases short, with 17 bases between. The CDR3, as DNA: TGTGCCAGCTGGCCGGCAGGGGGGGTAGAGACCCAGTACTTC. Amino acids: CASWPAGGVETQYF.

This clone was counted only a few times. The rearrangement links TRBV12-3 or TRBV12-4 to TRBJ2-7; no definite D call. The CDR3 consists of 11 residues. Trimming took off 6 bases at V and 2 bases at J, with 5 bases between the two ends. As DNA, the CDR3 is TGTGCCAGCAGGGGTACCTACGAGCAGTACTTC. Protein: CASRGTYEQYF.

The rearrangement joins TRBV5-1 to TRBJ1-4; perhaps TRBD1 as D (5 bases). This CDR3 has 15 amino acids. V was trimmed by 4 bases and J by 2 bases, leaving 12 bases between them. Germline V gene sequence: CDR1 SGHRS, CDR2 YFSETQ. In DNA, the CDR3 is TGCGCCAGCAGCGGGACGGGACGGACTAATGAAAAACTGTTTTTT. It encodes CASSGTGRTNEKLFF.